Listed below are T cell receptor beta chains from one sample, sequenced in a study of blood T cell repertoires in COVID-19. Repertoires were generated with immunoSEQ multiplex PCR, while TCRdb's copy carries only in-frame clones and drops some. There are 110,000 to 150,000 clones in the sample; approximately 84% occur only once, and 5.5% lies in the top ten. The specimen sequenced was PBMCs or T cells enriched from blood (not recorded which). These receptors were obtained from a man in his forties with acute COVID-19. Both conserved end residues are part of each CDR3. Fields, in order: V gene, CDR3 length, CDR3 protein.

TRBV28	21	CASSLWLGGTVETATNEKLFF
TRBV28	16	CASTLGGVRTTDTQYF
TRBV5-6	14	CASSLGGYYNEQFF
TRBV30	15	CAWSVWGEGRNEQFF
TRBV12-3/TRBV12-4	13	CASSLVSGQPQHF
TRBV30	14	CAWSRGRGEETQYF
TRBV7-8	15	CASSLVLQGTGELFF
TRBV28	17	CASSFLSILGGGEKLFF
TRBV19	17	CASSRPGTSGRENEQFF
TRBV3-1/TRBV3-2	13	CASSHGGFETQYF
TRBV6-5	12	CASRTGSYGYTF
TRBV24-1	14	CATSDPGTGPGYTF
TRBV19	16	CASSISVSGGGREQFF
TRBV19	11	CGVASTDTQYF
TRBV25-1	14	CASTLDRGETEAFF
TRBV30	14	CAWSPDRVYYGYTF
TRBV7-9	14	CASSLEGQGEKLFF
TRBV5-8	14	CASSLTSRGRTQHF
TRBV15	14	CATSRDRNNSPLHF
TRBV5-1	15	CASSEHRGLPYEQYF
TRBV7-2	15	CASSAGQASYNEQFF
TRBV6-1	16	CASSGLGGPSNQPQHF
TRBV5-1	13	CASSPGGRETLHF
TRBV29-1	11	CSGREAYEQYF
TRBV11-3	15	CASSFRGYMNTEAFF
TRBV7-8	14	CASSSRQGPTEAFF
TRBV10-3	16	CAISVDRRPSTDTQYF
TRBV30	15	CAWSVRRGTQETQYF
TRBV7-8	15	CASDGTDSSNQPQHF
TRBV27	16	CASNAGTSPVTDTQYF
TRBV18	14	CASSPGTAPYEQYF
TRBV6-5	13	CASKEGPNYGYTF
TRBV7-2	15	CASSLDGGSGYEQYF
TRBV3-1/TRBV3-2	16	CASSQDLVTGGEGYTF
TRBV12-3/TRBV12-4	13	CASSRTGDYGYTF
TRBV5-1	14	CASSTPGQSYEQYF
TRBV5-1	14	CASSMDRGADTQYF
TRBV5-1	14	CASSGRTGKETQYF
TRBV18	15	CASSPPPLTSVGYTF
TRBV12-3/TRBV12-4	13	CASSFSYNSPLHF
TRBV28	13	CASRYRGQTEAFF
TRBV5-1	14	CASSEGLNSYEQYF
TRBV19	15	CASSGPEGAGNEQFF
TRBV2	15	CASSARTVAGGELFF
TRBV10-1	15	CASSGTSGGRFEQFF
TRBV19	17	CASSTRTGTESNQPQHF
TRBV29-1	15	CSGGPGASGGNTIYF
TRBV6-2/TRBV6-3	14	CASSPSSGHRYYTF
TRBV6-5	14	CASARQGSSYEQFF
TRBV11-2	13	CASSRLSQETQYF
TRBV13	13	CASSFGGAGELFF
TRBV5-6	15	CASSPPGQGISGYTF
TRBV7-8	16	CASSSLQDSGANVLTF
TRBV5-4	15	CASSLDGQGSEKLFF